Each of the 10 T cell receptor beta chains below was sequenced from the same sample in a study of blood T cell repertoires in COVID-19. Profiling relied on immunoSEQ multiplex PCR, and the TCRdb table lists in-frame clones only, not all of them. This table holds about 210,000 clones, about 87% found once. What was sequenced was PBMCs or T cells enriched from blood (not recorded which). These receptors all come from a man aged 18 to 30 with acute COVID-19.

This clone was seen only a few times. The J gene is TRBJ1-2, the V gene TRBV28, with D maybe TRBD1 (5 bases). Germline V gene data show CDR1 as MDHEN and CDR2 as SYDVKM. Trimming cost V 4 bases and J 6 bases, with 18 bases left between them. CDR3 length: 15 residues. The CDR3 sequence is CASSSIRGTSDGYTF. The CDR3 DNA sequence: TGTGCCAGCAGTTCCATACGGGGGACGTCGGATGGCTACACCTTC.

The sample holds one count of this clone. The rearrangement joins TRBV9 to TRBJ2-5, with 11 bases that match TRBD2. Germline V gene sequence: CDR1 SGDLS, CDR2 YYNGEE. The CDR3 has 15 amino acids. V lost 4 bases and J lost 1; bases outside the gene matches: 3. CDR3: CASSMGTSGQETQYF. As DNA, the CDR3 is TGTGCCAGCAGCATGGGGACTAGCGGCCAAGAGACCCAGTACTTC.

The chain uses TRBV2 and TRBJ1-1, with D tentatively TRBD1 (5 bases). V lost 7 bases to trimming and J lost 6 bases, with 12 bases between them. The CDR3 is 12 residues long. Looked up from germline, CDR1 is SNHLY and CDR2 is FYNNEI. In DNA, the CDR3 is TGTGCCAGCACTATAGGGGCATCTGAAGCTTTCTTT. Its protein is CASTIGASEAFF.

The V call is TRBV7-9, the J call TRBJ1-2; 12 bases are shared with TRBD1. With V trimmed by 4 bases and J by 8 bases, 8 bases remained unmatched. Per germline, CDR1 SEHNR and CDR2 FQNEAQ (reference sequence). This CDR3 spans 15 amino acids. CDR3 loop: CASSSPGQGARGYTF. CDR3 bases: TGTGCCAGCAGCTCCCCGGGACAGGGGGCTCGAGGCTACACCTTC.

This chain links TRBV3-1 (or the pseudogene TRBV3-2) with TRBJ1-5; D uncertain. The CDR3 consists of 13 residues. CDR1 is LGHDT, CDR2 YNNKEL, per germline (reference sequence). Trimming removed 4 bases from V and 5 bases from J, with 9 bases in between. The DNA for the CDR3 is TGTGCCAGCAGCCCGCCGGGAGATCAGCCCCAGCATTTT. As protein: CASSPPGDQPQHF.

The CDR3 reads CASSSIGSYEQYF. CDR3 DNA sequence: TGTGCCAGCAGTTCGATCGGGTCCTACGAGCAGTACTTC. This chain connects TRBV27 to TRBJ2-7; D is ambiguous. Per germline, CDR1 MNHEY and CDR2 SMNVEV (reference sequence). Trimming removed 4 bases at V and 1 base at J, with 8 bases between. The CDR3 loop spans 13 amino acids.

V gene TRBV28 combines with J gene TRBJ1-5, with D possibly TRBD1 on 5 matching bases. V dropped 8 bases and J dropped 7 bases, with 24 bases sitting between them. CDR3 length: 16 residues. The germline V gene has CDR1 MDHEN and CDR2 SYDVKM. The chain's CDR3 is CASLVGGRGVIQPQHF. The CDR3 nucleotides read TGTGCCAGCCTTGTCGGTGGTAGGGGCGTAATCCAGCCCCAGCATTTT. Variable domain in full (rest from reference TRBV28 and TRBJ1-5): DVKVTQSSRYLVKRTGEKVFLECVQDMDHENMFWYRQDPGLGLRLIYFSYDVKMKEKGDIPEGYSVSREKKERFSLILESASTNQTSMYLCASLVGGRGVIQPQHFGDGTRLSIL.

This chain joins TRBV10-3 and TRBJ2-7; TRBD1 matches 10 bases. V lost 4 bases, J lost 7 bases, and 10 bases stayed unmatched. Germline values: CDR1 ENHRY, CDR2 SYGVKD. The CDR3 contains 15 residues. CDR3 sequence: CAISGATGGLGEQYF. The CDR3 region has the DNA TGTGCCATCAGTGGGGCGACAGGGGGCCTAGGGGAGCAGTACTTC.

The chain has TRBV14 and TRBJ2-2, with 13 positions matching TRBD2. The CDR3 contains 19 residues. Germline V gene sequence: CDR1 SGHDN, CDR2 FVKESK. V was clipped by 0 bases and J by 6 bases; unmatched bases: 10. Here the CDR3 DNA reads TGTGCCAGCAGCCAAGATGGACTAGCGGGAGTATCGGTGGCCGGGGAGCTGTTTTTT. Its protein product is CASSQDGLAGVSVAGELFF.

J is TRBJ1-2 and V is TRBV18, with a tentative D call TRBD1 (5 bases). Trimming took 2 bases from V and 6 from J, leaving 16 bases between them. Germline values: CDR1 KGHSH, CDR2 LQKENI. The CDR3 has 15 amino acids. The CDR3, as DNA: TGTGCCAGCTCACCAAACCCACAGGCCTATGATGGCTACACCTTC. Translation gives CASSPNPQAYDGYTF. The full variable domain, completed using reference TRBV18 and TRBJ1-2, is NAGVMQNPRHLVRRRGQEARLRCSPMKGHSHVYWYRQLPEEGLKFMVYLQKENIIDESGMPKERFSAEFPKEGPSILRIQQVVRGDSAAYFCASSPNPQAYDGYTFGSGTRLTVV.